This TCR beta chain was recorded in a study of naive CD8 T cells in extremely preterm neonates. Overall study findings and caveats: Preterm neonates had significantly lower iChao1 richness than other age groups. CDR3 nucleotide sharing was 2.7% in preterm, about 0.4% term, 0.03% to 0.035% children, about 0.01% adults.

Turning to this clone: Its antigen is unidentified.

The ends lost 1 base at V and 1 base at J; junction bases unmatched: 0. Germline V gene sequence: CDR1 GTSNPN, CDR2 SVGIG (reference sequence). The CDR3 length is 15 residues. Clones were read by immunoSEQ multiplex PCR, and TCRdb kept only the in-frame ones, dropping some. The sample holds approximately 7,500 clones; 95% to 98% are singletons and the top ten take approximately 0.4%. Elective cesarean births at roughly 35-41 weeks, without labor or membrane rupture, supplied the cord blood. Sorting kept Annexin V-negative CD3+CD8+CD45RA+CCR7+ naive T cells. The TCR was taken from a newborn in good health. The chain has TRBV30 and TRBJ2-3, with 12 bases lining up with TRBD2. Specimen: naive CD8+ T cells from cord blood. The CDR3 DNA reads TGTGCCTGGAGTGGACTAGCGGGGGGCACAGATACGCAGTATTTT. Translation gives CAWSGLAGGTDTQYF. The entire variable domain, with the rest obtained from reference TRBV30 and TRBJ2-3, is as follows: SQTIHQWPATLVQPVGSPLSLECTVEGTSNPNLYWYRQAAGRGLQLLFYSVGIGQISSEVPQNLSASRPQDRQFILSSKKLLLSDSGFYLCAWSGLAGGTDTQYFGPGTRLTVL.